This T cell receptor beta chain was documented in a study of shared clonotypes between healthy human individuals. As for this clone: Other DNA sequences in the same sample also yield this CDR3.

Some clones are missing from TCRdb's copy, which holds only in-frame ones; the method was immunoSEQ multiplex PCR. The sample holds around 2,000,000 clones, about 93% seen once. Naive CD8 cells were CD45RO-negative, positively selected for CCR7, excluding terminally differentiated effector memory CD45RA+ cells. Trimming removed 0 bases from V and 4 bases from J; junction bases left unmatched: 1. Germline lookup yields CDR1 SGHDT and CDR2 YYEEEE. This CDR3 spans 14 amino acids. The V and J genes are TRBV5-6 and TRBJ2-7; 10 nucleotides match TRBD1. The sequenced material came from naive CD8+ T cells from PBMCs. The receptor was isolated from a man aged 18 to 35 in good health. Some clones in this sample may be carry-over from other donors' samples. The CDR3 DNA is TGTGCCAGCAGCTTGGGGACAGGGGGTTACGAGCAGTACTTC. Protein: CASSLGTGGYEQYF. The full variable domain, with the rest looked up from reference TRBV5-6 and TRBJ2-7, is DAGVTQSPTHLIKTRGQQVTLRCSPKSGHDTVSWYQQALGQGPQFIFQYYEEEERQRGNFPDRFSGHQFPNYSSELNVNALLLGDSALYLCASSLGTGGYEQYFGPGTRLTVT.